There are a few counts of the clone carrying this TCR beta chain. The antigen is undetermined. The CDR3 has 15 residues. Trimming cost V 0 bases and J 0 bases, with 8 bases left between them. Per the germline V gene, CDR1 is SGHNT and CDR2 is YENEEA. Libraries were prepared by immunoSEQ multiplex PCR; TCRdb keeps only in-frame clonotypes and omits some of them. The sample carries approximately 11,000 clones, less than 30% recorded once. The source of the sample is a study of T cells in localized non-small cell lung cancer. The study, taken as a whole, reports: In the blood, greater T cell density corresponded to longer overall survival. A single tumor region was sequenced, leaving heterogeneity possible. Appearances in adjacent lung were noted for a median approximately 50 of the top 100 tumor clones.

This clonotype was sampled from a man between 35 and 75 years old with stage I lung adenocarcinoma. The source was lung tumor tissue, collected before any cancer treatment. The V gene is TRBV11-3, the J gene TRBJ1-1; the D is unclear. The CDR3 region has the DNA TGTGCCAGCAGCTTAGATCCGAGCGTGAACACTGAAGCTTTCTTT. Its translation: CASSLDPSVNTEAFF.